A single sample is the source of the 22 T cell receptor beta chains below, sequenced in a study of vaccination and CD4 T cells after COVID-19. Their specific antigens are unknown. Oncomine TCR Beta short-read sequencing was applied to DNA from cultured CD4+ T cells. MiXCR, run by TCRdb on the PCR reads, gives a single entry per CDR3 protein. This table has fewer than 20,000 distinct CDR3 sequences, 47% appearing once. Noted treatment: approximately 9-day PBMC culture with coronavirus spike peptide pools or control peptides (ViraFEST assay). The starting material was CD4+ T cells from blood, cultured in vitro, obtained before SARS-CoV-2 vaccination. The source is a human donor who had recovered from COVID-19.

This clonotype was counted once. The gene calls are TRBV6-5 and TRBJ2-3, with D perhaps TRBD1 (6 bases). Germline lookup yields CDR1 MNHEY and CDR2 SVGAGI. V was shortened by 0 bases and J by 0 bases, with 16 bases between the two germline ends. The CDR3 sequence is 18 residues long. In DNA form, the CDR3 reads TGTGCCAGCAGTTACTCGGGCCCTAGACAGGCTAGCACAGATACGCAGTATTTT. The encoded protein is CASSYSGPRQASTDTQYF.

The chain combines TRBV2 with TRBJ1-2, with TRBD1 matching over 7 bases. Germline V gives CDR1 SNHLY, CDR2 FYNNEI. V trimming: 5 bases; J trimming: 4 bases; junction bases outside the gene matches: 7. The CDR3 length is 14 residues. CDR3 loop: CASSSRPGGYGYTF. For the CDR3, the DNA is TGTGCCAGCAGTTCCCGCCCAGGGGGCTATGGCTACACCTTC.

This clonotype was seen more than once but under ten times. The V gene is TRBV6-5, the J gene TRBJ1-2; 7 bases line up with TRBD1. Germline V gives CDR1 MNHEY, CDR2 SVGAGI. The CDR3 has 16 residues. Trimming cost V 2 bases and J 3 bases; bases outside gene matches: 9. CDR3 DNA sequence: TGTGCCAGCAGTTACGCAGGACAGGTCGACTACTATGGCTACACCTTC. Its translation is CASSYAGQVDYYGYTF.

This chain links TRBV7-2 with TRBJ2-5; tentatively, D is TRBD1 (5 bases). Germline CDR1 SGHTA, CDR2 FQGNSA. Trimming removed 1 base at V and 0 bases at J, with 15 bases between. The CDR3 runs 17 residues. DNA for the CDR3: TGTGCCAGCAGCTTAGATTCCCACAAGGGGTACCAAGAGACCCAGTACTTC. Its protein is CASSLDSHKGYQETQYF.

J is TRBJ2-3 and V is TRBV7-8, with 8 bases lining up with TRBD2. In germline, CDR1 is SGHVS, CDR2 FQNEAQ. Unmatched junction bases numbered 11, after V lost 4 bases and J lost 5 bases. The CDR3 totals 16 residues. CDR3 coding DNA: TGTGCCAGCAGCTCTCTGGAAGCGGGAGAGATAGATACGCAGTATTTT. Translated, it gives CASSSLEAGEIDTQYF.

This chain connects TRBV28 to TRBJ2-7; weak D call: TRBD1 (5 bases). V dropped 6 bases and J dropped 0 bases, with 9 bases sitting between them. The germline CDR1 and CDR2 sequences are MDHEN and SYDVKM. The CDR3 totals 13 residues. The CDR3 loop is CASRIDSSYEQYF. In DNA form, the CDR3 reads TGTGCCAGCAGAATAGACAGCTCCTACGAGCAGTACTTC.

V usage is TRBV5-6 and J usage is TRBJ2-5; D gene uncertain. V gave up 1 base and J gave up 5 bases, with 12 bases separating them. The germline V gene encodes CDR1 SGHDT and CDR2 YYEEEE. This CDR3 region has 14 residues. The CDR3 DNA reads as TGTGCCAGCAGCTTGTCCGTTAATAGTGAGACCCAGTACTTC. This sequence encodes CASSLSVNSETQYF.

This chain joins TRBV6-1 and TRBJ1-2; D gene unclear. The germline V and J ends were trimmed by 10 bases and 1 base, with 7 bases remaining between them. Germline V CDR1 and CDR2: MNHNS, SASEGT. This CDR3 region has 11 residues. CDR3 DNA sequence: TGTGCCACCGACGGTAACTATGGCTACACCTTC. Amino acid sequence: CATDGNYGYTF.

The sample holds a few counts of this clonotype. As DNA, the CDR3 is TGTGCCAGCAGTGAGGACACCGGGGGCTCTAGCTATGGCTACACCTTC. This encodes CASSEDTGGSSYGYTF. The chain recombines TRBV6-1 with TRBJ1-2; D is possibly TRBD1 (6 bases). The V end lost 3 bases, the J end lost 4 bases, and 18 bases lay between the germline ends. The V gene's germline CDR1 is MNHNS and CDR2 SASEGT. The CDR3 contains 16 residues.

V usage is TRBV12-3 or TRBV12-4 and J usage is TRBJ1-5; a weak D match, TRBD1 (5 bases). Trimming left V 6 bases short and J 3 bases short, with 9 bases between. The CDR3 runs 13 residues. The CDR3 region is CASSFGANQPQHF. For the CDR3, the DNA is TGTGCCAGCAGCTTCGGGGCCAATCAGCCCCAGCATTTT.

The chain uses TRBV7-2 and TRBJ2-1; 9 nucleotides agree with TRBD1. Trimming cost V 3 bases and J 5 bases; bases outside gene matches: 5. The germline V gene encodes CDR1 SGHTA and CDR2 FQGNSA. The CDR3 is 15 residues long. The CDR3 nucleotides read TGTGCCAGCAGCTTCCCGGGACAGGGAAACAATGAGCAGTTCTTC. Translation: CASSFPGQGNNEQFF. Full variable domain (outside the CDR3, taken from reference TRBV7-2 and TRBJ2-1): GAGVSQSPSNKVTEKGKDVELRCDPISGHTALYWYRQSLGQGLEFLIYFQGNSAPDKSGLPSDRFSAERTGGSVSTLTIQRTQQEDSAVYLCASSFPGQGNNEQFFGPGTRLTVL.

This clonotype was recorded once. This chain connects TRBV20-1 to TRBJ2-2; 8 positions match TRBD1. CDR3 length: 16 residues. Germline trimming cut 0 bases from V and 4 bases from J; bases unmatched to any gene: 7. Germline V lookup: CDR1 DFQATT, CDR2 SNEGSKA (reference sequence). CDR3 sequence (DNA): TGCAGTGCTAGAGATTCAGGAACAGGGGGCACCGGGGAGCTGTTTTTT. This encodes CSARDSGTGGTGELFF.

V is TRBV7-2 and J is TRBJ2-3; tentative D call: TRBD2 (5 bases). The CDR3 totals 14 residues. Trimming left V 1 base short and J 6 bases short, with 11 bases between. Germline CDR1 is SGHTA and CDR2 is FQGNSA. The CDR3 is CASSLDPGGDTQYF. CDR3 in DNA: TGTGCCAGCAGCTTAGACCCGGGCGGGGATACGCAGTATTTT.

This chain uses TRBV28 with TRBJ2-7; D unresolved. The CDR3 extends over 11 amino acids. The germline CDR1 and CDR2 sequences are MDHEN and SYDVKM. The V end was cut by 5 bases, the J end by 4 bases, with 6 bases between. The CDR3: CASSPDYEQYF. DNA of the CDR3: TGTGCCAGCAGTCCTGATTACGAGCAGTACTTC.

The chain combines TRBV7-9 with TRBJ2-5, with a weak D call TRBD2 (6 bases). Germline CDR1 reads SEHNR; CDR2 reads FQNEAQ (reference sequence). The CDR3 runs 15 residues. Trimming took 5 bases from V and 2 from J, leaving 15 bases between them. CDR3 in amino acids: CASSRAWTIQETQYF. The CDR3 nucleotides read TGTGCCAGCAGCCGGGCGTGGACTATTCAAGAGACCCAGTACTTC.

The rearrangement joins TRBV6-1 to TRBJ1-1, with a possible D match to TRBD1 (6 bases). The germline V gene has CDR1 MNHNS and CDR2 SASEGT. The CDR3 runs to 12 residues. V dropped 6 bases and J dropped 7 bases, with 12 bases sitting between them. The CDR3 reads CASSLPTGEAFF. The CDR3 bases are TGTGCCAGCAGCCTCCCGACAGGTGAAGCTTTCTTT.

The chain recombines TRBV5-1 with TRBJ2-1; D not certain. The CDR3 runs to 12 residues. The germline CDR1 and CDR2 sequences are SGHRS and YFSETQ. V dropped 0 bases and J dropped 11 bases, with 9 bases sitting between them. CDR3 DNA: TGCGCCAGCAGCTTGGACCCAACTAAGCAGTTCTTC. This gives the protein CASSLDPTKQFF. Together with reference TRBV5-1 and TRBJ2-1, the CDR3 gives the full variable domain: KAGVTQTPRYLIKTRGQQVTLSCSPISGHRSVSWYQQTPGQGLQFLFEYFSETQRNKGNFPGRFSGRQFSNSRSEMNVSTLELGDSALYLCASSLDPTKQFFGPGTRLTVL.

For the CDR3, the DNA is TGTGCCATCAGTGGAGTCGCGGTGGAGACTGAAGCTTTCTTT. Encoded protein: CAISGVAVETEAFF. The J gene is TRBJ1-1, the V gene TRBV10-3; D unresolved. The CDR3 covers 14 residues. V was cut by 4 bases and J by 5 bases, with 14 bases left in between. Germline assignment: CDR1 ENHRY and CDR2 SYGVKD.

The CDR3 here is CSARGGQLGTQYF. CDR3 coding DNA: TGCAGTGCTAGAGGGGGGCAGCTCGGCACGCAGTATTTT. The gene calls are TRBV20-1 and TRBJ2-3; TRBD1 is a possible D gene (6 bases). The CDR3 is made up of 13 amino acids. Trimming pared 1 base from V and 9 bases from J, leaving 14 bases between. CDR1 and CDR2 from the germline V gene are DFQATT and SNEGSKA (reference sequence).

DNA for the CDR3: TGCAGTGCTACTAAGGGTGGGGGCACTGAAGCTTTCTTT. Protein product: CSATKGGGTEAFF. This chain uses TRBV20-1 with TRBJ1-1, with D tentatively TRBD1 (5 bases). The germline V gene has CDR1 DFQATT and CDR2 SNEGSKA (reference sequence). V was clipped by 4 bases and J by 4 bases, with 13 bases between them. The CDR3 length is 13 residues.

V and J are TRBV28 and TRBJ1-5; D call uncertain. V gave up 7 bases and J gave up 4 bases, with 8 bases separating them. This CDR3 region has 12 residues. Germline V gene lookup returns CDR1 MDHEN and CDR2 SYDVKM. The CDR3 DNA follows: TGTGCCAGCAAGCCATCGAATCAGCCCCAGCATTTT. Translating it yields CASKPSNQPQHF.

The chain employs TRBV5-1 and TRBJ2-5; the D gene is possibly TRBD2 (5 bases). The V gene lost 0 bases and the J gene lost 5 bases, with 17 bases spanning the gap. Germline values: CDR1 SGHRS, CDR2 YFSETQ. This CDR3 contains 16 residues. The CDR3 DNA reads as TGCGCCAGCAGCTTGGCCGGGGTACATTCTTCGGAGACCCAGTACTTC. Protein product: CASSLAGVHSSETQYF.